Sequencing of this TCR beta chain was carried out in a study of cytomegalovirus exposure and HLA in healthy donors (dated by TCRdb to 2017 to 2019). Notes on the research overall: According to an earlier analysis of 550 to 750 of the donors, 150 million to 200 million T cells yielded 90 million to 140 million unique TCR beta sequences and roughly 280 Gb of sequence data. Among about 390 genotyped donors of the cohort, an average of approximately 240,000 unique TCR beta nucleotide sequences were sequenced per donor, roughly 18% of them non-productive. In a later analysis, previously published TCR beta repertoires from 666 donors were re-analyzed and high-resolution HLA genotyping was added so that TCR occurrence patterns could be studied. Among the roughly 380 genotyped donors, around 81% belonged to the genetic ancestry cluster associated with self-reported Caucasian donors. Both class I and class II loci were covered by HLA typing, at four-digit resolution. The number of typed donors differed by locus: roughly 620-640 for A, B, C, DRB1 and DQB1; some 540 for DQA1; 606 for DPA1; and 450 to 480 for DPB1. Rather than drawing on any new phenotypic data, the later analysis identified candidate immune exposures from TCR beta sequences and the way those sequences occurred across donors. The aim of the study was to test whether cataloging public T cell receptors could identify signatures of past pathogen exposure. About five DR-DQ haplotypes were treated as single units for association and clustering because of strong linkage in the cohort. All discovery cohort repertoires had been generated on a single sequencing platform. The T cell repertoires of under 750 subjects were profiled by immunosequencing and related to cytomegalovirus serostatus. An earlier analysis of 587 of the donors applied high-throughput TCR beta sequencing to assess whether each TCR beta V gene segment acted as functional or pseudogenic. Roughly 300 gigabases of sequencing data and around 90 million unique TCR sequences made up an early release that covered nearly 650 HLA-typed donors. Genome-wide SNP genotypes for about three fifths of the roughly 670 donors were used in a later genetic analysis, which treated that subset as a discovery cohort. To predict cytomegalovirus infection status, the study brought together high-throughput TCR immunosequencing, statistical association of individual TCRs with disease status, and machine learning. Donor age, sex, ethnicity and CMV serostatus were compiled together with the repertoire data. Besides the first cohort of more than 650 subjects, a separate validation cohort made up of over a hundred different subjects was used. Study-wide conclusions, independent of this receptor: It was suggested by the authors that the approach could potentially be generalized to other disease states and immunological phenotypes. A later analysis found that most CMV-associated TCR beta chains appeared HLA-restricted, with HLA associations seemingly driven largely by CMV exposure. Presence/absence analyses assumed roughly uniform sequencing depth across donors, an assumption that may not hold. In a later analysis, HLA-associated TCR beta chains showed more clonal expansion and lower generation probabilities than non-associated chains that were equally common. Some IMGT-functional V segments, including TRBV6-2 and TRBV6-3, could not be told apart with the 87-base-pair reads, so those segments were excluded. A group of highly shared sequence variants was considered likely to be a technical artifact of the sequencing pipeline. Only TCR beta chains were sequenced in this cohort, and the absence of alpha or paired-chain data limited detectable features. Three of the identified cytomegalovirus-associated TCR beta chains were confirmed in vitro to be specific for cytomegalovirus antigens. The classifier was reported to diagnose cytomegalovirus status with high specificity and sensitivity in both the original cohort and the validation cohort. An association between a missense DCLRE1C variant and V-gene and J-gene trimming of TCR beta chains was found in a later genetic analysis and replicated in an independent cohort. A later analysis found that TCR association rates varied across HLA loci, with DRB1 alleles showing the most associated TCRs and HLA-C alleles the fewest. A further reported finding was that TCR beta sequences accurately predicted the HLA-A and HLA-B alleles for most subjects in the first cohort. According to a later analysis, parvovirus B19, influenza, CMV and Epstein-Barr virus appeared linked to several top co-occurrence clusters. Because HLA typing was missing for some donors at each locus, association tests included only the typed subset. A later analysis associated 15,000 to 20,000 TCR beta sequences with specific HLA alleles at a false discovery rate of 0.05. Linkage disequilibrium might explain the correlated functional status among segregating V segments, but an unknown experimental factor could not be ruled out. The earlier analysis of approximately 540 of the donors excluded roughly 16 rarely observed V segments, including chromosome 9 orphons, because counts were too low. The study listed 150 to 200 TCR beta chains as associated with cytomegalovirus. A later genetic analysis reported fewer N-insertions in productive TCRs among donors in an Asian-associated ancestry cluster than the approximately 700-donor mean. In an earlier analysis of about 600 of the donors, most TCR beta V segments appeared in productive rearrangements about 87% or about 30% of the time, broadly matching IMGT annotations. Assigning TCR associations to individual alleles was difficult when HLA alleles, especially DR and DQ, strongly co-occurred. CMV serostatus was the only immune exposure information available for the cohort. While some public TCRs were present in many individuals, most TCR sequences turned up only very rarely across donors.

The junction carries 10 bases between V and J, which are trimmed by 3 bases and 9 bases respectively. Measured from the cysteine to the phenylalanine, the CDR3 is 12 residues long. Kept here is only the CDR3 DNA, which spans 36 bases and is read in frame from base 1. The germline V gene (reference sequence) sets CDR1 to LNHDA and CDR2 to SQIVND. The cohort was made up of roughly 670 healthy bone marrow donors. Cohort members were all nominally healthy when sampled, although unrecorded immune exposures were likely present. The donor was CMV seronegative and belonged to the group of 380 or so seronegative cohort members. A peripheral blood sample was provided by each donor, and peripheral blood mononuclear cells were used for TCR beta sequencing. Genomic DNA extraction from the blood cell samples was performed with the Qiagen DNeasy Blood Extraction Kit. The library was generated by the immunoSEQ multiplex PCR assay. The multiplex PCR relied on a mix of 60 forward primers for TCR Vbeta segments and 13 reverse primers for TCR Jbeta segments. A multiplex PCR assay on genomic DNA amplified the CDR3 region of rearranged TCR beta genes. The amplified TCR beta libraries were sequenced on the Illumina HiSeq System as 87-base-pair reads. On the authors' methods: Across the roughly 700 repertoires, a later analysis counted 60 million to 90 million unique TCR beta chains, 9.5 million to 12 million of which were shared by at least two donors. To remove PCR and sequencing errors, raw reads were error-corrected and collapsed into unique sequences using a nearest-neighbor algorithm that merged closely related sequences. CDR3 sequences were aligned to IMGT reference sequences to assign V, D and J gene segments. For a sequence to be retained, at least a six-nucleotide match to both a V gene segment and a J gene segment was required. Rearrangements were classified as productive when the CDR3 lacked stop codons and remained in frame with V and J, and all other rearrangements were classified as non-productive. Following IMGT convention, CDR3 was defined as the stretch from the second conserved V-encoded cysteine up to the conserved J-encoded phenylalanine. In an earlier analysis of more than 550 of the donors, sequences lacking an unambiguous match to a single V gene segment were excluded. An earlier analysis of almost 600 of the donors classified V segments as functional when productive rearrangements were above 56.7% and as segregating when the standard deviation between donors was above 5%. A statistical classification framework was built to diagnose cytomegalovirus status from the catalog of TCR beta chain sequences. In a later analysis, TCR nucleotide sequences were compared against IMGT/GENE-DB human TR gene sequences so that V and J genes could be assigned. A later analysis assigned CDR3 sequences and most-parsimonious VDJ recombination scenarios with the TCRdist pipeline. In a later analysis, each TCR beta chain was defined by its CDR3 amino acid sequence together with its V-gene family, and reads lacking a unique V-gene family were excluded. As a way to deal with suspected cross-contamination and a sequencing artifact, a later analysis dropped approximately 570 nucleotide sequences that were highly shared and had low generation probability. For each public chain, a later analysis derived a clonal expansion index from normalized ranks of inferred template counts within each repertoire. A later analysis computed generation probabilities with a VDJ recombination model fitted to out-of-frame rearrangements, and checked the results against IGoR. In a later analysis, TCR-TCR, TCR-HLA and TCR-CMV co-occurrence was scored with hypergeometric tests, and a repertoire-size bias correction was applied to TCR pairs. A later analysis estimated false discovery rates by permuting HLA or CMV assignments 20 times. In a later analysis, co-occurring TCRs were grouped with DBSCAN, and TCRdist sequence similarity was added when clustering was performed within HLA-allele-positive subsets. Repertoires with fewer than 30,000 or more than 120,000 public chains, plus five repertoires with anomalous nucleotide sharing, were excluded from co-occurrence clustering. The table was pulled from immuneACCESS by TCRdb, which kept in-frame rearrangements only. Such tables lose some clones; where checked, under half of the loss comes from unresolved V genes, and the rest has no known cause. The DNA gave D and trimming, while V, J and clone size come from that table. This sample gives about 120,000 clones in total; 81% of them show up just once. The ten biggest clones cover approximately 2.2% of the sample.

To note about this clone: Its antigen specificity is not known. No much larger clone is present one base from it, and per-base qualities are unavailable.

This clonotype was obtained from a woman aged 40 to 50 in good health and CMV-seronegative. The sequencing input was PBMCs. The chain was built from TRBV19 and TRBJ2-3, and the D gene may be TRBD2, 6 bases matching. CDR3 reads: CASSILEGTQYF. The nucleotide sequence reads TGTGCCAGTAGTATCCTGGAGGGAACGCAGTATTTT.